This TCR beta chain was captured in a study of T cells in Graves' hyperthyroidism and ophthalmopathy. Overall study findings and caveats: The model identified upcoming ophthalmopathy a median approximately six months ahead of onset. Also found in blood were most expanded thyroid clonotypes above 0.001.

Germline V gene data show CDR1 as SGHRS and CDR2 as YFSETQ. The CDR3 has 19 residues. V lost 0 bases to trimming and J lost 1 base, with 21 bases between them. This clonotype showed up many times. Its antigen remains unidentified. TCR beta CDR3 regions were amplified from RNA. Using the HTBI primer set, a first-round RT-PCR was run on the TCR CDR3. TCRdb re-called the multiplex PCR reads with MiXCR, one entry per CDR3 protein. The top ten hold approximately 8% of the sample, which has hundreds of thousands of distinct CDR3 sequences, less than 20% seen once. Uncontrolled infection, other autoimmune disease, pregnancy or lactation barred patients from enrollment. Together with thyroid ultrasound, orbital computed tomography, serum thyroxine and TRAb, clinical symptoms were used for diagnoses.

Material: blood. This chain connects TRBV5-1 to TRBJ2-3; possibly TRBD2 for D (6 bases). This receptor was obtained from a woman aged 18-29 years with Graves' hyperthyroidism. The CDR3 loop reads CASSLETSFWVDGTDTQYF. CDR3 DNA: TGCGCCAGCAGCTTGGAGACTAGTTTTTGGGTAGATGGCACAGATACGCAGTATTTT.